One and the same sample provided the 3 T cell receptor beta chains below, sequenced in a study of T cells in localized non-small cell lung cancer. Profiling relied on immunoSEQ multiplex PCR, and the TCRdb table lists in-frame clones only, not all of them. The sample holds fewer than 1,300 clones, 20% to 25% seen once. This material consisted of normal lung tissue next to the tumor, taken before any cancer treatment. These receptor sequences come from a woman aged 35-75 years with stage I lung adenocarcinoma.

The J gene is TRBJ1-2, the V gene TRBV19; D is unresolved. The V end lost 7 bases, the J end lost 6 bases, and 12 bases lay between the germline ends. Germline lookup yields CDR1 LNHDA and CDR2 SQIVND (reference sequence). The CDR3 totals 12 residues. The CDR3 region is CASKYGLDGYTF. The CDR3 region has the DNA TGTGCCAGTAAATATGGTTTGGATGGCTACACCTTC.

This clone appeared a few times. The chain recombines TRBV30 with TRBJ1-6; 7 bases line up with TRBD1. V lost 4 bases, J lost 8 bases, and 14 bases stayed unmatched. Germline V lookup: CDR1 GTSNPN, CDR2 SVGIG (reference sequence). This CDR3 comprises 16 residues. The CDR3 spells CAWTWQGVLRDSPLHF. DNA for the CDR3: TGTGCCTGGACATGGCAGGGGGTGCTTCGTGATTCACCCCTCCACTTT.

A few counts support this clone. The chain couples TRBV9 to TRBJ1-1, with unresolved D. CDR3 length: 15 residues. Germline values: CDR1 SGDLS, CDR2 YYNGEE. Trimming took 0 bases from V and 0 from J, leaving 9 bases between them. This chain's CDR3 is CASSVGPGLNTEAFF. CDR3 nucleotides: TGTGCCAGCAGCGTAGGCCCGGGGTTGAACACTGAAGCTTTCTTT.